This T cell receptor (beta chain) is drawn from a study of T-cell memory formation after mild COVID-19. Study-wide background: TCR clusters were largely donor specific.

TCRdb reprocessed the 5' RACE reads via MiXCR and lists one record per CDR3 protein. Of under 600,000 distinct CDR3 sequences listed, about 20% are singletons. V lost 5 bases to trimming and J lost 5 bases; unmatched junction nucleotides: 17. Germline lookup yields CDR1 LGHNT and CDR2 FRNRAP. CDR3 length: 19 residues. The chain links TRBV12-5 to TRBJ2-5, with 13 bases matching TRBD2. This receptor was taken from an adult woman who had mild COVID-19 (a few samples of this study predate the infection). Cell type and time point are not known. The specimen sequenced was PBMCs or a T cell subset sorted from them (not recorded which). The CDR3 region has the DNA TGTGCTAGTGGTATCGATCGGACTAGCGGGAGTTGGGAATCGGAGACCCAGTACTTC. It encodes CASGIDRTSGSWESETQYF.